The clone carrying this T cell receptor beta chain was picked up one time. The V gene's germline CDR1 is LNHDA and CDR2 SQIVND (reference sequence). The CDR3 loop spans 13 amino acids. V gave up 3 bases and J gave up 7 bases; unmatched junction bases: 2. The source of the sample is a study of T cells in Graves' hyperthyroidism and ophthalmopathy. Researchers took RNA transcripts and amplified the TCR beta CDR3 regions from them. Primed by the HTBI set, a first-round RT-PCR was run on the TCR CDR3. One entry per CDR3 protein results from TCRdb running MiXCR on the multiplex PCR reads. The table includes some 400,000 distinct CDR3 sequences, about 18% detected once.

The chain couples TRBV19 to TRBJ2-2; 7 nucleotides align to TRBD2. The sequence was collected from a woman in her late teens or twenties with Graves' hyperthyroidism. Specimen: blood. DNA of the CDR3: TGTGCCAGTAGTATGGGAGGGATCGGGGAGCTGTTTTTT. Amino acids: CASSMGGIGELFF.